In its sample, the clone carrying this T cell receptor (beta chain) was seen many times. These data come from a study of metastatic and nonmetastatic thyroid tumors. No patient had received any treatment before thyroid surgery. CDR3 length: 15 amino acids. V lost 5 bases, J lost 1 base, and 4 bases stayed unmatched. Looked up from germline, CDR1 is SGHTA and CDR2 is FQGTGA. In the authors' methods: A classifier of distant metastasis in papillary thyroid cancer was built from CDR3 differences (across clinicopathological groups). TCRdb reprocessed the PCR reads via MiXCR. The V and J calls were determined by TCRdb, not by the authors. The sample records fewer than 35,000 clones, around 22% being singletons.

This TCR came from a female donor with papillary thyroid cancer or a benign thyroid nodule (not recorded which). Some clones in this sample may be carry-over from other donors' samples. The sample taken for sequencing was blood. The chain has TRBV7-3 and TRBJ1-4, with 7 bases fitting TRBD1. The CDR3 coding sequence is TGTGCCAGCAGCCCAGACAGGGTAACTAATGAAAAACTGTTTTTT. This gives the protein CASSPDRVTNEKLFF.